This TCR beta chain was recovered during a study of chemoradiotherapy in HPV16-positive cancers. Sequencing used immunoSEQ multiplex PCR; TCRdb keeps in-frame clones, though not all of them. Among some 6,000 clones listed, 78% were seen once. Study-wide findings and caveats: Better recurrence-free survival went with HPV-responsive T-cell expansion in HPV16-positive patients.

Regarding this clone: Antigen specificity is unknown.

Sampling was done from a patient who underwent chemoradiotherapy. The clonotype was recovered from a human donor with HPV-associated anogenital cancer.

The CDR3 DNA reads as TGTGCCAGCAGCTTAAATGCGGGAGGGGACCAGACCCAGTACTTC. Its translation is CASSLNAGGDQTQYF. V usage is TRBV13 and J usage is TRBJ2-5, with 9 bases fitting TRBD2. The CDR3 loop spans 15 amino acids. Germline V CDR1 and CDR2: PRHDT, FYEKMQ (reference sequence). J was trimmed by 6 bases and V by 2 bases; bases with no gene match: 7. Based on the CDR3 plus reference TRBV13 and TRBJ2-5, the full variable domain is AAGVIQSPRHLIKEKRETATLKCYPIPRHDTVYWYQQGPGQDPQFLISFYEKMQSDKGSIPDRFSAQQFSDYHSELNMSSLELGDSALYFCASSLNAGGDQTQYFGPGTRLLVL.